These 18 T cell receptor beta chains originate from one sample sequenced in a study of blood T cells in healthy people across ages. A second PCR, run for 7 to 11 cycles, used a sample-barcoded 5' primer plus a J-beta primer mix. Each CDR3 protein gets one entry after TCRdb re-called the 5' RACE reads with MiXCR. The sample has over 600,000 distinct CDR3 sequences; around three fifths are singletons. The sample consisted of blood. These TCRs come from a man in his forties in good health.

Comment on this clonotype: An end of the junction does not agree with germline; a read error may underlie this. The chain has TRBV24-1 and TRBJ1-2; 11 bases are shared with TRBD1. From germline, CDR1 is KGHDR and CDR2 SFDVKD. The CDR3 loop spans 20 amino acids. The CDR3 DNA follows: TGCGCCACCAGTGACCACTCCTACGGACAGGGGGCAACAGGGAACCATGGCTACACCTTC. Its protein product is CATSDHSYGQGATGNHGYTF.

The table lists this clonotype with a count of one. CDR3 in amino acids: CSASGRTTDYTF. DNA of the CDR3: TGCAGTGCTAGTGGACGGACCACTGACTACACCTTC. This chain joins TRBV20-1 and TRBJ1-2; D is undetermined. CDR1 and CDR2 (germline): DFQATT, SNEGSKA (reference sequence). This CDR3 comprises 12 residues. V lost 3 bases, J lost 10 bases, and 15 bases lay in between.

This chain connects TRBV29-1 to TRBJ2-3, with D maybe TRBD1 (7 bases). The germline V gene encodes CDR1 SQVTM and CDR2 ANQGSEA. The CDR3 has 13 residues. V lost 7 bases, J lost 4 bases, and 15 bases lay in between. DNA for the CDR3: TGCAGCGGACTTGACAGGGACTCAGATACGCAGTATTTT. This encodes CSGLDRDSDTQYF.

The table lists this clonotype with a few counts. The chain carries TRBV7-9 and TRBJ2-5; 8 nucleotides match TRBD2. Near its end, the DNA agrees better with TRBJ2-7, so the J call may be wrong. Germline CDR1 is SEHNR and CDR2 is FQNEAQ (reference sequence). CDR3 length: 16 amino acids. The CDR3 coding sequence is TGTGCCAGCAGCCCTCCCGGGGGGGGACAAGCCTACGAGCAGTACTTC. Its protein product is CASSPPGGGQAYEQYF.

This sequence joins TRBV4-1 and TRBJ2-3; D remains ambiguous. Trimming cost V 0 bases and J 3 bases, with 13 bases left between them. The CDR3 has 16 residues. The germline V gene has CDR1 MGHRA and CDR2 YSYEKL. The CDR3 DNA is TGCGCCAGCAGCCAAGATTTAGGCTTGGGAACAGATACGCAGTATTTT. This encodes CASSQDLGLGTDTQYF.

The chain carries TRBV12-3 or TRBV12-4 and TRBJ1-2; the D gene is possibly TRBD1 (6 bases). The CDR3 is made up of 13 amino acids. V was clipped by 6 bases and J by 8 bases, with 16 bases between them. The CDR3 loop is CASSRGQVEGYTF. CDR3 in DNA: TGTGCCAGCAGCCGGGGGCAGGTGGAAGGCTACACCTTC.

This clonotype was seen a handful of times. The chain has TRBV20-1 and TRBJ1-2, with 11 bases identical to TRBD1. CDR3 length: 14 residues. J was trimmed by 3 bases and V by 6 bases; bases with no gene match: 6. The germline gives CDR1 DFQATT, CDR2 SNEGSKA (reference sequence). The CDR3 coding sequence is TGCAGTGCCCAGGGGGACAGGGGGGACTATGGCTACACCTTC. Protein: CSAQGDRGDYGYTF.

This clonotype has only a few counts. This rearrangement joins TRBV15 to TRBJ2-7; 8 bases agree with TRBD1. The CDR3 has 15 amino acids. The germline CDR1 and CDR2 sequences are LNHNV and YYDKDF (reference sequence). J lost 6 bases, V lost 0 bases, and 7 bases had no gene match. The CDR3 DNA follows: TGTGCCACCAGCAGAGATCCGACAGGGGTCGGCGAGCAGTACTTC. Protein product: CATSRDPTGVGEQYF.

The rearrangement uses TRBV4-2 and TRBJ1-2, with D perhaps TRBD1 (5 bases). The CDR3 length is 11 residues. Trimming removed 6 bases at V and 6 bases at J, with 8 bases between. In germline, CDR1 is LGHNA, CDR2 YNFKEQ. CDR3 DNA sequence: TGTGCCAGCAGGAGGGGCGATGGCTACACCTTC. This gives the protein CASRRGDGYTF.

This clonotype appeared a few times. In nucleotides, the CDR3 is TGTGCCAGCAGCTTAGCGATCCCAGGGAGGTCTAGCGAGCAGTACTTC. Residues: CASSLAIPGRSSEQYF. This chain joins TRBV7-2 and TRBJ2-7; D is possibly TRBD2 (6 bases). The germline V gene has CDR1 SGHTA and CDR2 FQGNSA. The ends were cut back, 0 bases at V and 6 bases at J, with 18 bases in the middle. CDR3 length equals 16 residues. The full variable domain, with the rest looked up from reference TRBV7-2 and TRBJ2-7, is GAGVSQSPSNKVTEKGKDVELRCDPISGHTALYWYRQSLGQGLEFLIYFQGNSAPDKSGLPSDRFSAERTGGSVSTLTIQRTQQEDSAVYLCASSLAIPGRSSEQYFGPGTRLTVT.

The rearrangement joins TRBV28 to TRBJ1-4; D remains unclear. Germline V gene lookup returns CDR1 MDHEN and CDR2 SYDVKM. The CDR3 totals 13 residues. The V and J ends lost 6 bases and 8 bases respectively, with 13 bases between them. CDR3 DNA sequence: TGTGCCAGCAGACCGCCGACCGAGGAAAAACTGTTTTTT. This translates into CASRPPTEEKLFF.

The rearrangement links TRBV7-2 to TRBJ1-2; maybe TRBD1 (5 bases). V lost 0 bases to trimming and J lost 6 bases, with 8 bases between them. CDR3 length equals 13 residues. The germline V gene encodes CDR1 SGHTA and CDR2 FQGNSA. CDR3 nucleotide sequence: TGTGCCAGCAGCTTAGCCGGCAGGGATGGCTACACCTTC. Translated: CASSLAGRDGYTF.

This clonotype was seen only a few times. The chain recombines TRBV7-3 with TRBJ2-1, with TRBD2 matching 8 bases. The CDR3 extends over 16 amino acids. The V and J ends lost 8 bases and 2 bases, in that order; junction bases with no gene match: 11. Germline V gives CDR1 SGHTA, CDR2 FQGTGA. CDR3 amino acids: CASSQPGGSPYNEQFF. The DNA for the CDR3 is TGTGCCAGCTCCCAACCGGGAGGGAGTCCCTACAATGAGCAGTTCTTC.

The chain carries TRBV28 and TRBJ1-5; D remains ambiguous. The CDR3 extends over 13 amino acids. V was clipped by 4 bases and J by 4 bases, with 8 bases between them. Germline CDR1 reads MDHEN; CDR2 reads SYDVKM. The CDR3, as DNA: TGTGCCAGCAGTTCGAGTCGTAATCAGCCCCAGCATTTT. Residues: CASSSSRNQPQHF.

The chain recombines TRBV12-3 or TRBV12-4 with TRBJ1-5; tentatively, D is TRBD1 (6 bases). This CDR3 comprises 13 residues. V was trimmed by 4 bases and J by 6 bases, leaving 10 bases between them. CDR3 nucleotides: TGTGCCAGCAGTTCCAGGGGAGGTCAGCCCCAGCATTTT. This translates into CASSSRGGQPQHF.

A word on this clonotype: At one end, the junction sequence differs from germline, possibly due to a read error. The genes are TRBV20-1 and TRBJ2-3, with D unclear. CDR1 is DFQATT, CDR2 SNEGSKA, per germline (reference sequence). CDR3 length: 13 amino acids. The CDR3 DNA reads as TGCAGTGCTAGAATAGCCGGCACAGATACGCGGTATTTT. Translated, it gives CSARIAGTDTRYF.

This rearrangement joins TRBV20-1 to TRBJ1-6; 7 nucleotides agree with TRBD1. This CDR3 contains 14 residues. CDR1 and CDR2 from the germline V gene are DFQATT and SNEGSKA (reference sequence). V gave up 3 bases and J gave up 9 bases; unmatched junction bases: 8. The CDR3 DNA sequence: TGCAGTGCTAGCCTCCAGGGGGTCGGTTCACCCCTCCACTTT. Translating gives CSASLQGVGSPLHF.

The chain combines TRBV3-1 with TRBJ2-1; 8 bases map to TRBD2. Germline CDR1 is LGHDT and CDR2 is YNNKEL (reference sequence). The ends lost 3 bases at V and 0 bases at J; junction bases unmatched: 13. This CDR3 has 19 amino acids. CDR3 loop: CASSHISSTGGISYNEQFF. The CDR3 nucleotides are TGTGCCAGCAGCCACATCTCGTCCACGGGAGGGATCTCCTACAATGAGCAGTTCTTC.